This TCR beta chain was identified during a study of T cells in Graves' hyperthyroidism and ophthalmopathy. Study results and limitations: Ophthalmopathy and stable hyperthyroidism were told apart by a 13 V-J model.

RNA transcripts yielded amplified TCR beta CDR3 regions. The TCR CDR3 was amplified in a first-round RT-PCR using the HTBI primer set. Via MiXCR, TCRdb re-called the multiplex PCR reads, giving one row per CDR3 protein. The sample has about 770,000 distinct CDR3 sequences, around a sixth seen once; the top ten hold around 15%. The V gene's germline CDR1 is GTSNPN and CDR2 SVGIG (reference sequence). The CDR3 covers 14 residues. Trimming removed 2 bases from V and 7 bases from J; junction bases left unmatched: 7. A remark on this clonotype: Its antigen is currently unknown.

The rearrangement joins TRBV30 to TRBJ1-4; TRBD1 matches 7 bases. Sequencing used blood. The receptor was derived from a woman in her 50s with Graves' hyperthyroidism that later progressed to Graves' ophthalmopathy. CDR3 protein: CAWSIQGEVEKLFF. CDR3 nucleotide sequence: TGTGCCTGGAGTATCCAGGGGGAGGTTGAAAAACTGTTTTTT.